The 20 T cell receptor beta chains reported below all come from one sample, sequenced in a study of blood T cell repertoires in COVID-19. Produced via immunoSEQ multiplex PCR; TCRdb's table is partial and in-frame only. In the table there are some 120,000 clones, around three quarters of which are singletons. The sample was peripheral blood. Receptors originate from a man aged 35 to 55 with active or convalescent COVID-19.

J is TRBJ2-1 and V is TRBV9; maybe TRBD1 (5 bases). The CDR3 contains 13 residues. Looked up from germline, CDR1 is SGDLS and CDR2 is YYNGEE. Trimming removed 2 bases from V and 6 bases from J, with 9 bases in between. The CDR3 spells CASSVAGSNEQFF. The CDR3, as DNA: TGTGCCAGCAGCGTCGCAGGGTCCAATGAGCAGTTCTTC.

The CDR3 loop is CASSVGQAGQPQHF. The CDR3 nucleotides are TGTGCCAGCAGCGTAGGGCAGGCAGGTCAGCCCCAGCATTTT. This sequence joins TRBV9 and TRBJ1-5; D ambiguous. Germline CDR1 SGDLS, CDR2 YYNGEE. V lost 0 bases to trimming and J lost 6 bases, with 10 bases between them. This CDR3 region has 14 residues.

The J gene is TRBJ2-3, the V gene TRBV24-1, with TRBD2 matching 10 bases. The V gene end was trimmed by 2 bases and the J gene end by 8 bases; junction bases not matched to a gene: 6. The CDR3 covers 15 residues. Germline V lookup: CDR1 KGHDR, CDR2 SFDVKD. The CDR3 protein is CATSDSSGGATTQYF. DNA of the CDR3: TGTGCCACCAGTGATTCCAGCGGGGGGGCGACTACGCAGTATTTT.

The chain has TRBV11-2 and TRBJ1-2; D remains unclear. V was shortened by 5 bases and J by 3 bases, with 10 bases between the two germline ends. CDR1 is SGHAT and CDR2 is FQNNGV in the germline V gene. This CDR3 comprises 13 residues. This chain's CDR3 is CASSVLSDYGYTF. The CDR3 DNA reads TGTGCCAGCAGCGTCTTGAGCGACTATGGCTACACCTTC.

In this sample, this clone turned up a few times. This sequence joins TRBV5-4 and TRBJ2-1, with a tentative D call TRBD2 (5 bases). V lost 3 bases and J 4 bases, leaving 17 bases between the germline ends. Germline CDR1 reads SGHNT; CDR2 reads YYREEE (reference sequence). The CDR3 loop spans 16 amino acids. CDR3 loop: CASSSPGESPYNEQFF. DNA for the CDR3: TGTGCCAGCAGCTCCCCTGGGGAGTCCCCTTACAATGAGCAGTTCTTC.

V is TRBV5-4 and J is TRBJ2-3; D not certain. Trimming took off 6 bases at V and 0 bases at J, with 11 bases between the two ends. This CDR3 region has 14 residues. CDR1 SGHNT and CDR2 YYREEE come from the germline V gene (reference sequence). CDR3 nucleotides: TGTGCCAGCACCCCCGTCCGGAGCACAGATACGCAGTATTTT. Amino acid sequence: CASTPVRSTDTQYF.

This sequence joins TRBV3-1 (or the pseudogene TRBV3-2) and TRBJ2-2; D not certain. Looked up from germline, CDR1 is LGHDT and CDR2 is YNNKEL (reference sequence). The CDR3 is 12 residues long. V lost 0 bases and J lost 8, with 4 bases in between. Written as DNA, the CDR3 is TGTGCCAGCAGCCAAGACATGGGGGAGCTGTTTTTT. It codes for CASSQDMGELFF.

The J gene is TRBJ1-3, the V gene TRBV11-2, with D unresolved. From germline, CDR1 is SGHAT and CDR2 FQNNGV. The CDR3 is 15 amino acids. V was pared by 4 bases and J by 4 bases, with 14 bases between. In nucleotides, the CDR3 is TGTGCCAGCAGCTCTCCGGGGTCTTCAGGAAACACCATATATTTT. Its protein product is CASSSPGSSGNTIYF.

This clone was counted a single time. The chain carries TRBV6-2 or TRBV6-3 and TRBJ2-1, with a possible D match to TRBD2 (6 bases). Per the germline V gene, CDR1 is MNHEY and CDR2 is SVGEGT. Trimming took off 0 bases at V and 4 bases at J, with 13 bases between the two ends. The CDR3 sequence is 16 residues long. The CDR3 spells CASSYSPGLSYNEQFF. The CDR3 DNA sequence: TGTGCCAGCAGTTACTCGCCGGGACTTTCTTACAATGAGCAGTTCTTC.

On this clone itself: At one boundary the junction diverges from the germline segment, which might be a read error. This sequence joins TRBV6-5 and TRBJ1-1, with a tentative D call TRBD1 (5 bases). Germline assignment: CDR1 MNHEY and CDR2 SVGAGI. The CDR3 is made up of 15 amino acids. CDR3 in DNA: TGTACCAGCAGTTACGTCAGGGCCGGTGCCACTGAAGCTTTCTTT. Its translation is CTSSYVRAGATEAFF.

The chain is built from TRBV19 and TRBJ2-7, with 8 bases that match TRBD1. The trim removed 1 base at V and 5 bases at J, leaving 7 bases unmatched. Germline V gene sequence: CDR1 LNHDA, CDR2 SQIVND (reference sequence). The CDR3 is made up of 15 amino acids. CDR3 coding DNA: TGTGCCAGTAGTATAGGGACAGGGAAGGGCCACGAGCAGTACTTC. Its protein is CASSIGTGKGHEQYF.

This rearrangement joins TRBV6-1 to TRBJ2-1, with D perhaps matching TRBD1 (5 bases). The CDR3 spans 17 residues. Germline loops: CDR1 MNHNS, CDR2 SASEGT. Trimming removed 3 bases from V and 0 bases from J, with 15 bases in between. The chain's CDR3 is CASSDKRQLSSYNEQFF. The CDR3 region has the DNA TGTGCCAGCAGTGACAAACGACAGCTAAGCTCCTACAATGAGCAGTTCTTC.

In DNA form, the CDR3 reads TGTGCCAGCAGTTCTAGCGGGAGTAGGGATGAGCAGTTCTTC. This gives the protein CASSSSGSRDEQFF. V is TRBV7-3 and J is TRBJ2-1; the match to TRBD2 covers 10 bases. J lost 8 bases, V lost 6 bases, and 7 bases had no gene match. Germline loops: CDR1 SGHTA, CDR2 FQGTGA. This CDR3 contains 14 residues.

The chain joins TRBV19 to TRBJ1-3; 9 bases are shared with TRBD1. V dropped 7 bases and J dropped 6; count of bases not matched to a gene: 7. The CDR3 consists of 14 residues. The germline V gene has CDR1 LNHDA and CDR2 SQIVND (reference sequence). The CDR3 protein is CASTADRGTNTIYF. CDR3 sequence (DNA): TGTGCCAGTACCGCGGACAGGGGTACAAACACCATATATTTT.

The gene calls are TRBV28 and TRBJ2-7, with 9 positions matching TRBD2. J was trimmed by 7 bases and V by 2 bases; bases with no gene match: 12. CDR1 and CDR2 (germline): MDHEN, SYDVKM. The CDR3 totals 16 residues. The DNA of the CDR3 is TGTGCCAGCAGTTTAAAGGCTAGCGGGACCCTTCTGGAGCAGTACTTC. Translation gives CASSLKASGTLLEQYF.

The V call is TRBV11-3, the J call TRBJ2-5, with D possibly matching TRBD1 (7 bases). The CDR3 has 16 amino acids. CDR1 and CDR2 from the germline V gene are SGHNT and YENEEA. The V end was cut by 1 base, the J end by 5 bases, with 17 bases between. CDR3 sequence reads: CASSLGGGGAWETQYF. DNA for the CDR3: TGTGCCAGCAGCTTAGGTGGAGGGGGCGCTTGGGAGACCCAGTACTTC.

This chain joins TRBV28 and TRBJ2-7; 7 bases agree with TRBD1. The CDR3 is 14 amino acids. Germline CDR1 reads MDHEN; CDR2 reads SYDVKM. Trimming at V came to 7 bases and at J to 5 bases, leaving 11 bases not matched to a gene. CDR3 loop: CASTLRLQGHEQYF. For the CDR3, the DNA is TGTGCCAGCACCCTGAGGCTACAGGGGCACGAGCAGTACTTC. The variable domain in full, completed from reference TRBV28 and TRBJ2-7, reads DVKVTQSSRYLVKRTGEKVFLECVQDMDHENMFWYRQDPGLGLRLIYFSYDVKMKEKGDIPEGYSVSREKKERFSLILESASTNQTSMYLCASTLRLQGHEQYFGPGTRLTVT.

This chain uses TRBV30 with TRBJ2-7, with D tentatively TRBD2 (6 bases). V lost 2 bases, J lost 6 bases, and 11 bases lay in between. The CDR3 has 12 residues. Germline CDR1 is GTSNPN and CDR2 is SVGIG (reference sequence). CDR3 nucleotide sequence: TGTGCCTGGAGTCTGACTAGTGGCGAGCAGTACTTC. Encoded protein: CAWSLTSGEQYF.

This chain joins TRBV9 and TRBJ1-2; the match to TRBD1 covers 9 bases. Per germline, CDR1 SGDLS and CDR2 YYNGEE. CDR3 length equals 14 residues. The junction had 9 bases not matched to a gene; V was cut back by 4 bases and J by 8 bases. The CDR3 here is CASSPGQGLAGYTF. As DNA, the CDR3 is TGTGCCAGCAGCCCGGGACAGGGCCTAGCAGGCTACACCTTC.

The chain joins TRBV19 to TRBJ2-1; 8 nucleotides match TRBD2. The CDR3 extends over 17 amino acids. With V trimmed by 5 bases and J by 4 bases, 13 bases remained unmatched. Germline CDR1 reads LNHDA; CDR2 reads SQIVND (reference sequence). This CDR3 reads CASSLLPGREEYNEQFF. As DNA, the CDR3 is TGTGCCAGTAGTCTCCTCCCTGGGCGGGAGGAATACAATGAGCAGTTCTTC.